The entry below describes one T cell receptor beta chain. Its antigen is undetermined. Both about-4-week and about-12-week second-dose recipients were combined. The V segment lost 10 bases and the J segment 6 bases; nucleotides outside the gene matches: 11. The V gene's germline CDR1 is LNHDA and CDR2 SQIVND (reference sequence). This CDR3 region has 15 residues. This sample is part of a study of T cell responses to AZD1222 COVID-19 vaccine. This table comes from immunoSEQ multiplex PCR, and its TCRdb copy is limited to in-frame clones, with some not included. The repertoire holds more than 120,000 clones, roughly 90% seen once, with around 1.6% in the top ten. Study conclusions and caveats: CD4 TCRs associated with vaccination spanned spike, dominating at 160-218 and 743-854. Donors in the cohort were predominantly white British and more often female, and clonal diversity was possibly underestimated. Only five to seven AZD1222 recipients were seropositive at baseline.

The receptor was derived from an adult who received the AZD1222 COVID-19 vaccine. This chain uses TRBV19 with TRBJ1-4, with 10 bases identical to TRBD1. The sequencing here drew on peripheral blood, taken 28 days after the second AZD1222 dose. CDR3 in amino acids: CATKTGGQSYEKLFF. In DNA form, the CDR3 reads TGTGCCACTAAGACAGGGGGCCAATCTTATGAAAAACTGTTTTTT. Full variable domain (outside the CDR3, taken from reference TRBV19 and TRBJ1-4): DGGITQSPKYLFRKEGQNVTLSCEQNLNHDAMYWYRQDPGQGLRLIYYSQIVNDFQKGDIAEGYSVSREKKESFPLTVTSAQKNPTAFYLCATKTGGQSYEKLFFGSGTQLSVL.